This TCR beta chain was sequenced for a study of T cell repertoires in cytomegalovirus infection. Study details: Public signatures in TCR beta pointed to CMV infection and matching HLA type. Findings and caveats of the study: CMV-specific TCR beta clonotypes restricted by HLA-C dominated the ex vivo response. People with CMV and the relevant HLA were identified by cumulative public TCR beta family frequency.

Worth noting for this clonotype: Antigen unknown.

MiXCR, applied by TCRdb to the reads, yields one record per CDR3 protein. Of a few hundred thousand distinct CDR3 sequences listed, almost 40% were seen once; the top ten hold 40% to 60%. The V and J ends lost 2 bases and 4 bases, in that order; junction bases with no gene match: 12. The CDR3 is 17 residues long. Looked up from germline, CDR1 is MNHNS and CDR2 is SASEGT. The chain joins TRBV6-1 to TRBJ1-2; 8 bases align to TRBD1. Here the sequenced sample was cultured PBMCs, taken from culture after CMV antigen stimulation. This clonotype originated in a human donor in good health (CMV status not recorded). Some clones in this sample may be carry-over from other donors' samples. CDR3 residues: CASSERRGTGEFYGYTF. CDR3 bases: TGTGCCAGCAGTGAAAGGCGAGGGACAGGCGAATTCTATGGCTACACCTTC.